This T cell receptor beta chain was profiled in a study of blood T cell repertoires in COVID-19. In the study overall: PBMCs, B-cell-depleted T cells, or T cells were the source of the cDNA or gDNA that made up the material.

Germline V gives CDR1 LNHDA, CDR2 SQIVND (reference sequence). Trimming removed 6 bases at V and 5 bases at J, with 17 bases between. This CDR3 is 15 amino acids long. In the original analysis: Quantification of nucleated cells was approximated via reference gene primer amplification. Generated by immunoSEQ multiplex PCR, the TCRdb table keeps only in-frame clones and is missing some. D and trimming were read from the DNA, whereas the V and J calls and clone size are those reported in that table. The sample yields 95,000 to 150,000 clones, just over 70% seen once. The TCR comes from a human donor with acute or convalescent COVID-19. The donor label of this sample is uncertain. Source material: peripheral blood. The J gene is TRBJ2-1, the V gene TRBV19; D is possibly TRBD2 (6 bases). The CDR3 loop reads CASRRGAVTHNEQFF. In DNA form, the CDR3 reads TGTGCCAGTAGACGCGGGGCAGTCACTCACAATGAGCAGTTCTTC.